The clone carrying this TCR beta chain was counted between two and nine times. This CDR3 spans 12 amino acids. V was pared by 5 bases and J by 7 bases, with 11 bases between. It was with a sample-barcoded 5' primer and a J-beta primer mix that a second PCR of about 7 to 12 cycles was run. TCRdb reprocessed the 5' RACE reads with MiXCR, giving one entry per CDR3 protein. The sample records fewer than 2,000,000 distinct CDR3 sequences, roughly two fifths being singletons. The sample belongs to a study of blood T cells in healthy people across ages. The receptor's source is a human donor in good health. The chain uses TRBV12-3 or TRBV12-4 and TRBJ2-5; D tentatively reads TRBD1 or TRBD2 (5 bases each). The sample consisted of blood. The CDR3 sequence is CASSGDGLTQYF. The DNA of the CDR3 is TGTGCCAGCAGTGGGGACGGTCTGACCCAGTACTTC.